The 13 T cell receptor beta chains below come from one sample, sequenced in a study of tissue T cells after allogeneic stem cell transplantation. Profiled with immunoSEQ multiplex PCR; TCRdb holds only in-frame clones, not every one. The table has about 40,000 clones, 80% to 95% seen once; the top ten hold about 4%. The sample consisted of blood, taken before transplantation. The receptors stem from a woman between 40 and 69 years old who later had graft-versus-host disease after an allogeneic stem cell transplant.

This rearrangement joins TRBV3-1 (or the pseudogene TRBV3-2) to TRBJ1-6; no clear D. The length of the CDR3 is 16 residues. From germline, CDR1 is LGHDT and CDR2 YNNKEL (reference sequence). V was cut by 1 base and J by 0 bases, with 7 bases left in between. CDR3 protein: CASSQGASSYNSPLHF. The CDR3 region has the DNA TGTGCCAGCAGCCAAGGGGCAAGCTCCTATAATTCACCCCTCCACTTT.

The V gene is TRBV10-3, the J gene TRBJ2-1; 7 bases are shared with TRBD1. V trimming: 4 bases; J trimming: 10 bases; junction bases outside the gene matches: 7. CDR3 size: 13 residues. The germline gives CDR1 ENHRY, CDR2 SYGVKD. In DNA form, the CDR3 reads TGTGCCATCAGTGGGACAGGAAATGGAGAGCAGTTCTTC. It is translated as CAISGTGNGEQFF.

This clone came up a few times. CDR3: CASSLVSGLDTDTQYF. The CDR3 DNA follows: TGTGCCAGCAGCTTGGTATCCGGACTAGACACAGATACGCAGTATTTT. This chain connects TRBV5-6 to TRBJ2-3; TRBD2 agrees at 7 bases. Germline V gene sequence: CDR1 SGHDT, CDR2 YYEEEE. The CDR3 runs 16 residues. With 0 bases clipped from V and 2 bases from J, the junction kept 6 bases outside the gene matches. The variable domain in full, with the rest retrieved from reference TRBV5-6 and TRBJ2-3, is DAGVTQSPTHLIKTRGQQVTLRCSPKSGHDTVSWYQQALGQGPQFIFQYYEEEERQRGNFPDRFSGHQFPNYSSELNVNALLLGDSALYLCASSLVSGLDTDTQYFGPGTRLTVL.

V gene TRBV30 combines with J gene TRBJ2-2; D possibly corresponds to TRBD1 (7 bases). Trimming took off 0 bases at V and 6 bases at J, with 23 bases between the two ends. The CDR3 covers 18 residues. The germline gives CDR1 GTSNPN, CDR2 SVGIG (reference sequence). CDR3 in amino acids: CAWSVLRSSGGGSGELFF. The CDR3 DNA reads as TGTGCCTGGAGTGTACTAAGGTCGAGTGGAGGGGGCTCCGGGGAGCTGTTTTTT.

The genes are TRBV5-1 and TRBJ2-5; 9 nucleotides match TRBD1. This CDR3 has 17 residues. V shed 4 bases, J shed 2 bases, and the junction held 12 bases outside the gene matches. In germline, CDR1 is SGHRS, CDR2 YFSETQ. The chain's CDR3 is CASSTTDRGERQETQYF. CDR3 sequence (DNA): TGCGCCAGCAGCACCACGGACAGGGGAGAGAGGCAAGAGACCCAGTACTTC.

CDR3 sequence reads: CASSRAGVINNIQYF. The CDR3 nucleotides read TGTGCCAGCAGCCGAGCGGGAGTCATCAACAACATTCAGTACTTC. The chain has TRBV7-8 and TRBJ2-4; 8 bases fit TRBD2. With 5 bases clipped from V and 7 bases from J, the junction kept 10 bases outside the gene matches. CDR3 length: 15 residues. Germline V lookup: CDR1 SGHVS, CDR2 FQNEAQ.

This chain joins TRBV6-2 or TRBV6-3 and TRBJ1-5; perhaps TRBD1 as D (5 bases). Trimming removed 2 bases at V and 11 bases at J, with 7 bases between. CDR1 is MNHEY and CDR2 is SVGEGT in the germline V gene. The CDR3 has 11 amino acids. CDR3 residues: CASSYGRAQHF. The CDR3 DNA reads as TGTGCCAGCAGTTACGGCAGGGCCCAGCATTTT.

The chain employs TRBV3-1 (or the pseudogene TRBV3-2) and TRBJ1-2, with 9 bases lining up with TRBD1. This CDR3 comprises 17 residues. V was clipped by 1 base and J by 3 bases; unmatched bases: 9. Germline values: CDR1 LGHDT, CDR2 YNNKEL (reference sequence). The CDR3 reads CASSQVSGTGTDYGYTF. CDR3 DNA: TGTGCCAGCAGCCAAGTTTCCGGGACAGGGACGGACTATGGCTACACCTTC.

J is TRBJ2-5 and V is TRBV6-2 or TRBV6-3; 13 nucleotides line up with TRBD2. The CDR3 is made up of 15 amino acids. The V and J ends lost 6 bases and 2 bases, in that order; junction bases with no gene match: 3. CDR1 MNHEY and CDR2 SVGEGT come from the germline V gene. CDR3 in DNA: TGTGCCAGCAGCCTGGGACTAGCGGGACAAGAGACCCAGTACTTC. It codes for CASSLGLAGQETQYF.

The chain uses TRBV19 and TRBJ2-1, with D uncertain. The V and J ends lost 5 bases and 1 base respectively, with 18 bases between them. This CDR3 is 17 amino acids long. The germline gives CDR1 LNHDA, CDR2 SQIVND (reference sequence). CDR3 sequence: CASSPQDGLGSYNEQFF. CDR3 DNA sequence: TGTGCCAGTAGTCCCCAGGATGGCCTGGGATCCTACAATGAGCAGTTCTTC.

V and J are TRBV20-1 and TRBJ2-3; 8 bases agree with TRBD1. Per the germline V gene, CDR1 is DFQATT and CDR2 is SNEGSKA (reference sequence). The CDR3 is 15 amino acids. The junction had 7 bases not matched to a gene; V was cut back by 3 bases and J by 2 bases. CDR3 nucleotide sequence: TGCAGTGCTAGTAGTGGACAGGGTGACACAGATACGCAGTATTTT. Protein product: CSASSGQGDTDTQYF.

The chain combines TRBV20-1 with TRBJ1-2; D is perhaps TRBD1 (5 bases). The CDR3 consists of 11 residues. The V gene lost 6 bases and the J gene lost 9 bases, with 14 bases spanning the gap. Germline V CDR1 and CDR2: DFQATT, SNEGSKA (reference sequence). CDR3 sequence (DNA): TGCAGTGCCCAGGGCCCCCGAAGCTACACCTTC. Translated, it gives CSAQGPRSYTF.

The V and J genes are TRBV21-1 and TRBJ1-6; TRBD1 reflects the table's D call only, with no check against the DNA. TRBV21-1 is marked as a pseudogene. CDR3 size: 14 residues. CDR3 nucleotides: TGTGCCAGCAGCACTTATACAGGGGCTTCACCCCTCCACTTT. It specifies CASSTYTGASPLHF.